The entry below describes one TCR beta chain. Its specific antigen is unknown. No base qualities exist here, and no much larger clone lies one base off it. This sample was included in a study of cytomegalovirus exposure and HLA in healthy donors (dated by TCRdb to about 2017). Regarding the complete study: In an earlier analysis of about 560 of the donors, 250 to 350 Gb of sequence data and 95 million to 130 million unique TCR beta sequences from about 179 million T cells were reported. The number of typed donors differed by locus: about 620-630 for A, B, C, DRB1 and DQB1; approximately 520 for DQA1; about 600 for DPA1; and some 430 for DPB1. High-throughput TCR immunosequencing, statistical association of individual TCRs with disease status, and machine learning were combined to predict cytomegalovirus infection status. The study used immunosequencing to profile the T cell repertoires of 670 or so subjects and linked those repertoires to cytomegalovirus serostatus. In addition to the first cohort of about 650 subjects, a separate validation cohort of over 90 different subjects was used. An early release that covered about 600 HLA-typed donors contained about 300 gigabases of sequencing data and 70 million to 100 million unique TCR sequences. Of the roughly 430 genotyped donors, 65% to 90% fell in the genetic ancestry cluster associated with self-reported Caucasian donors. A later analysis re-examined previously published TCR beta repertoires from 610 or so donors and added high-resolution HLA genotyping to investigate patterns of TCR occurrence. HLA typing covered class I and class II loci at four-digit resolution. All discovery cohort repertoires had been generated on a single sequencing platform. Among over 350 genotyped donors of the cohort, an average of approximately 240,000 unique TCR beta nucleotide sequences were sequenced per donor, approximately 20% of them non-productive. Rather than using new phenotypic data, the later analysis identified candidate immune exposures from TCR beta sequences and from how often those sequences occurred across donors. An earlier analysis of approximately 500 of the donors applied high-throughput TCR beta sequencing to assess whether each TCR beta V gene segment acted as functional or pseudogenic. A handful of DR-DQ haplotypes were handled as single units for association and clustering because linkage in the cohort was strong. A later genetic analysis used genome-wide SNP genotypes for 398 of the 666 donors, treating that subset as a discovery cohort. Donor age, sex, ethnicity and CMV serostatus were compiled alongside the repertoire data. The study was designed to test whether signatures of past pathogen exposure could be identified by cataloging public T cell receptors.

General findings and caveats noted by the study authors: Because the 87-base-pair reads could not distinguish some IMGT-functional V segments, including TRBV6-2 and TRBV6-3, those segments were excluded. In a later analysis, the rate of TCR association differed among HLA loci, with DRB1 alleles having the most associated TCRs and HLA-C alleles having the fewest. An association between a missense DCLRE1C variant and V-gene and J-gene trimming of TCR beta chains was found in a later genetic analysis and replicated in an independent cohort. In vitro tests confirmed that a few of the cytomegalovirus-associated TCR beta chains recognize cytomegalovirus antigens. CMV serostatus was the only immune exposure information available for the cohort. In a later analysis, HLA-associated TCR beta chains were found to be more clonally expanded and to have lower generation probabilities than equally common non-associated chains. Linkage disequilibrium might explain the correlated functional status among segregating V segments, but an unknown experimental factor could not be excluded. A later analysis associated about 17,000 TCR beta sequences with specific HLA alleles at a false discovery rate of 0.05. In a later analysis, most CMV-associated TCR beta chains were found to appear HLA-restricted, with HLA associations seemingly driven largely by CMV exposure. A cluster of highly shared sequence variants was judged likely to represent a technical artifact of the sequencing pipeline. Because HLA typing was missing for some donors at each locus, association tests included only the typed subset. According to a later genetic analysis, donors in an Asian-associated ancestry cluster had fewer N-insertions in productive TCRs than the roughly 700-donor mean. A further reported finding was that TCR beta sequences accurately predicted the HLA-A and HLA-B alleles for most subjects in the first cohort. Fewer than 20 rarely observed V segments, including chromosome 9 orphons, were excluded from the earlier analysis of a few hundred of the donors because counts were too low. The cohort was sequenced for TCR beta chains only, and without alpha or paired-chain data the features that could be detected were limited. The presence/absence analyses assumed that sequencing depth was roughly uniform across donors, and that assumption may not be true. The authors suggested that the approach could potentially be generalized to other disease states and immunological phenotypes. According to a later analysis, parvovirus B19, influenza, CMV and Epstein-Barr virus appeared linked to several top co-occurrence clusters. A total of 150 or so TCR beta chains were listed by the study as associated with cytomegalovirus. In an earlier analysis of roughly 500 of the donors, most TCR beta V segments appeared in productive rearrangements about 87% or about 30% of the time, broadly matching IMGT annotations. Cytomegalovirus status was reported to be diagnosed by the classifier with high specificity and sensitivity in both the original and validation cohorts. While some public TCRs were present in many individuals, most TCR sequences turned up only very rarely across donors. When HLA alleles, especially DR and DQ, strongly co-occurred, attributing TCR associations to individual alleles was difficult.

The cohort consisted of 666 healthy bone marrow donors. At the time of sampling, every cohort member was nominally healthy, though immune exposures that went unrecorded were likely present. The donor was CMV seropositive and belonged to the group of 250 to 350 seropositive cohort members. Every donor gave a peripheral blood sample, and the peripheral blood mononuclear cells from that sample were used for TCR beta sequencing. The Qiagen DNeasy Blood Extraction Kit was used to extract genomic DNA from the blood cell samples. The method was the immunoSEQ multiplex PCR assay. A mixture of 60 forward primers for TCR Vbeta segments and 13 reverse primers for TCR Jbeta segments was used in the multiplex PCR. A multiplex PCR assay on genomic DNA amplified the CDR3 region of rearranged TCR beta genes. The Illumina HiSeq System was used to sequence the amplified TCR beta libraries as 87-base-pair reads. In the authors' own workflow: A later analysis counted around 72 million unique TCR beta chains across the 650 to 700 repertoires, and 9.5 million to 11 million of these chains were shared by at least two donors. Raw reads were error-corrected and collapsed into unique sequences with a nearest-neighbor algorithm that merged closely related sequences to remove PCR and sequencing errors. CDR3 sequences were aligned to IMGT reference sequences to assign V, D and J gene segments. Each retained sequence needed at least a six-nucleotide match to both a V gene segment and a J gene segment. Rearrangements were classified as productive when the CDR3 lacked stop codons and remained in frame with V and J, and all other rearrangements were classified as non-productive. Following IMGT convention, CDR3 was defined as the stretch from the second conserved V-encoded cysteine to the conserved J-encoded phenylalanine. The earlier analysis of 550 to 650 of the donors excluded any sequence lacking an unambiguous match to a single V gene segment. An earlier analysis of several hundred of the donors classified V segments as functional when productive rearrangements were above 56.7% and as segregating when the standard deviation between donors was above 5%. A statistical classification framework was built to diagnose cytomegalovirus status from the catalog of TCR beta chain sequences. In a later analysis, TCR nucleotide sequences were compared against IMGT/GENE-DB human TR gene sequences so that V and J genes could be assigned. A later analysis assigned CDR3 sequences and most-parsimonious VDJ recombination scenarios with the TCRdist pipeline. In a later analysis, each TCR beta chain was defined by its CDR3 amino acid sequence together with its V-gene family, and reads without a unique V-gene family were excluded. As a way to deal with suspected cross-contamination and a sequencing artifact, a later analysis dropped hundreds of nucleotide sequences that were highly shared and had low generation probability. A later analysis calculated a clonal expansion index for each public chain from normalized within-repertoire ranks of inferred template counts. Generation probabilities in a later analysis came from a VDJ recombination model fitted to out-of-frame rearrangements, and those results were checked against IGoR. In a later analysis, TCR-TCR, TCR-HLA and TCR-CMV co-occurrence was scored with hypergeometric tests, and a repertoire-size bias correction was applied to TCR pairs. A later analysis estimated false discovery rates by permuting HLA or CMV assignments 20 times. In a later analysis, co-occurring TCRs were grouped with DBSCAN, and TCRdist sequence similarity was added when clustering was performed within HLA-allele-positive subsets. Repertoires with fewer than 30,000 or more than 120,000 public chains were left out of co-occurrence clustering, as were five repertoires with anomalous nucleotide sharing. TCRdb carries this immuneACCESS record with in-frame sequences only. Its versions omit some clonotypes, under half of them owing to an unresolved V gene in the studies checked, with the rest unexplained. V and J calls and clone size come straight from that table; D and trimming were deduced from the DNA. For this sample the table gives 100,000 to 150,000 clones, of which approximately 10% were detected only once. The ten most abundant clones make up under 6% of the sample.

V is pruned by 5 bases and J by 0 bases, leaving 9 bases of the junction without a gene match. The CDR3 starts with the cysteine, ends with the phenylalanine, and has 17 residues. Only CDR3 DNA remains: 51 bases, in frame from the first base. Based on the germline V gene, the CDR1 and CDR2 sequences are SGHAT and FQNNGV. The sample taken for sequencing was PBMCs. This clonotype was sampled from a woman in her late teens or twenties in good health and CMV-seropositive. The rearranged chain carries TRBV11-2 and TRBJ2-7; the central 11 bases match TRBD2. The CDR3 in this case is CASSHLAGGLSSYEQYF. The DNA sequence is as follows: TGTGCCAGCAGCCATCTAGCGGGAGGCCTCAGCTCCTACGAGCAGTACTTC.